This TCR beta chain is from a study of T cell responses to AZD1222 COVID-19 vaccine. TCRdb keeps only in-frame clones here, not all; method: immunoSEQ multiplex PCR. The sample includes roughly 170,000 clones, around 87% of them seen just once. The CDR3 consists of 16 residues. Germline V gene data show CDR1 as SGHTA and CDR2 as FQGNSA. With V trimmed by 4 bases and J by 7 bases, 14 bases remained unmatched. The receptor was isolated from an adult in good health. The sample here was peripheral blood, taken on day 0 of AZD1222 vaccination. J is TRBJ2-3 and V is TRBV7-2; 7 bases line up with TRBD2. DNA for the CDR3: TGTGCCAGCAGCTCTGACCCCGGGACTATGAGGAATACGCAGTATTTT. Amino acid sequence: CASSSDPGTMRNTQYF.